These 24 T cell receptor beta chains share one sample of origin, sequenced in a study of T-cell memory formation after mild COVID-19 (dated by TCRdb to the early 2020s). Receptors were amplified or captured by 5' RACE. Instrument on record: Illumina NovaSeq 6000. TCRdb reran the public reads through fastp at Q25 and MiXCR, keeping productive beta chains. All rows with the same CDR3 protein become a single entry with the most common DNA and genes. Recorded for this sample are 190,000 or so distinct CDR3 sequences; about a fifth of them occurred a single time. Together, the top ten hold 23% of the sample. The sample consisted of PBMCs or a T cell subset sorted from them (not recorded which). The receptors here all came from an adult woman who had mild COVID-19 (a few samples of this study predate the infection). The sample titles of this study are shuffled in the database, so cell type and time point are left out; the donor was told from shared clones.

V and J are TRBV2 and TRBJ2-6; no firm D call. In germline, CDR1 is SNHLY, CDR2 FYNNEI. Trimming took off 1 base at V and 4 bases at J, with 17 bases between the two ends. The CDR3 loop spans 18 amino acids. CDR3 in amino acids: CASSEGLDGLPGANVLTF. CDR3 coding DNA: TGTGCCAGCAGTGAAGGACTTGACGGTTTACCGGGGGCCAACGTCCTGACTTTC.

This clonotype was seen only a few times. This chain connects TRBV16 to TRBJ2-3; D gene uncertain. The CDR3 extends over 11 amino acids. The germline gives CDR1 KGHSY, CDR2 FQNENV. Trimming took off 8 bases at V and 4 bases at J, with 7 bases between the two ends. CDR3: CASGSADTQYF. The CDR3 region has the DNA TGTGCCAGCGGATCAGCAGATACGCAGTATTTT. The full variable domain, with the rest looked up from reference TRBV16 and TRBJ2-3, is GEEVAQTPKHLVRGEGQKAKLYCAPIKGHSYVFWYQQVLKNEFKFLISFQNENVFDETGMPKERFSAKCLPNSPCSLEIQATKLEDSAVYFCASGSADTQYFGPGTRLTVL.

The chain has TRBV27 and TRBJ2-1; 8 bases fit TRBD1. The CDR3 runs 14 residues. Unmatched junction bases numbered 8, after V lost 5 bases and J lost 8 bases. The germline V gene encodes CDR1 MNHEY and CDR2 SMNVEV (reference sequence). The DNA for the CDR3 is TGTGCCAGCAGTCTGACAGGGGCGGTGGATGAGCAGTTCTTC. It translates to CASSLTGAVDEQFF.

The chain carries TRBV4-3 and TRBJ2-5; D possibly corresponds to TRBD1 (6 bases). CDR1 and CDR2 from the germline V gene are LGHNA and YSLEER. This CDR3 has 16 residues. The germline V and J ends were trimmed by 1 base and 4 bases, with 16 bases remaining between them. The CDR3 protein is CASSQGNQGLTETQYF. The DNA for the CDR3 is TGCGCCAGCAGCCAAGGAAACCAGGGGCTAACAGAGACCCAGTACTTC.

The chain links TRBV5-1 to TRBJ2-7; maybe TRBD1 (7 bases). V was trimmed by 4 bases and J by 7 bases, leaving 18 bases between them. This CDR3 is built from 14 residues. Per germline, CDR1 SGHRS and CDR2 YFSETQ. In nucleotides, the CDR3 is TGCGCCAGCAGCCCAGGGGGGAACGAGGGGGAGCAGTACTTC. The encoded protein is CASSPGGNEGEQYF.

The chain recombines TRBV5-4 with TRBJ1-2; D unclear. CDR3 length: 14 amino acids. From germline, CDR1 is SGHNT and CDR2 YYREEE (reference sequence). The V end lost 0 bases, the J end lost 4 bases, and 10 bases lay between the germline ends. CDR3 in DNA: TGTGCCAGCAGCTTGGGGGCCTCCGCCTATGGCTACACCTTC. Translated, it gives CASSLGASAYGYTF. Complete variable domain (other parts from reference TRBV5-4 and TRBJ1-2): ETGVTQSPTHLIKTRGQQVTLRCSSQSGHNTVSWYQQALGQGPQFIFQYYREEENGRGNFPPRFSGLQFPNYSSELNVNALELDDSALYLCASSLGASAYGYTFGSGTRLTVV.

The chain joins TRBV20-1 to TRBJ1-1; 8 bases map to TRBD1. This CDR3 is built from 16 residues. V shed 3 bases and J 1 base; nucleotides not matched to a gene: 10. CDR1 DFQATT and CDR2 SNEGSKA come from the germline V gene (reference sequence). The CDR3 loop reads CSARPLLGTGNTEAFF. The DNA of the CDR3 is TGCAGTGCTAGGCCCCTCTTAGGGACAGGGAACACTGAAGCTTTCTTT.

In its sample, this clonotype was seen a few times. The chain uses TRBV5-8 and TRBJ2-1; 12 positions match TRBD2. The CDR3 extends over 15 amino acids. Germline CDR1 reads SGHTS; CDR2 reads YDEGEE. The V and J ends lost 5 bases and 8 bases, in that order; junction bases with no gene match: 8. For the CDR3, the DNA is TGTGCCAGCAGAATTCGGACTAGCGGGGTCTATGAGCAGTTCTTC. The encoded protein is CASRIRTSGVYEQFF.

This clonotype was counted between two and nine times. The gene calls are TRBV4-1 and TRBJ2-7; 9 bases align to TRBD1. The V gene end was trimmed by 1 base and the J gene end by 0 bases; junction bases not matched to a gene: 10. The CDR3 is 18 residues long. From germline, CDR1 is MGHRA and CDR2 YSYEKL. The CDR3 loop reads CASSQVGNRGLSSYEQYF. CDR3 DNA: TGCGCCAGCAGCCAAGTGGGGAACAGGGGGCTGTCCTCCTACGAGCAGTACTTC.

In its sample, this clonotype was seen a few times. CDR3 nucleotide sequence: TGTGCCAGCAGCTTATCCCTCGTGCGCGGCAGGAACACCGGGGAGCTGTTTTTT. The encoded protein is CASSLSLVRGRNTGELFF. The chain has TRBV7-2 and TRBJ2-2; D gene uncertain. Trimming took off 2 bases at V and 1 base at J, with 17 bases between the two ends. Germline values: CDR1 SGHTA, CDR2 FQGNSA. The CDR3 totals 18 residues. The full variable domain, completed using reference TRBV7-2 and TRBJ2-2, is GAGVSQSPSNKVTEKGKDVELRCDPISGHTALYWYRQSLGQGLEFLIYFQGNSAPDKSGLPSDRFSAERTGGSVSTLTIQRTQQEDSAVYLCASSLSLVRGRNTGELFFGEGSRLTVL.

This clonotype appeared a few times. The V gene is TRBV4-1, the J gene TRBJ2-7; 8 bases map to TRBD1. Germline-derived CDR1 and CDR2 are MGHRA and YSYEKL. V lost 2 bases and J lost 2; bases outside the gene matches: 5. The length of the CDR3 is 15 residues. The CDR3 loop is CASSQTGTGPYEQYF. In nucleotides, the CDR3 is TGCGCCAGCAGCCAAACCGGGACAGGTCCCTACGAGCAGTACTTC.

The chain carries TRBV4-3 and TRBJ2-7; D gene uncertain. Trimming took 0 bases from V and 0 from J, leaving 9 bases between them. The CDR3 extends over 15 amino acids. Germline V gene lookup returns CDR1 LGHNA and CDR2 YSLEER. CDR3 loop: CASSQESGISYEQYF. The CDR3 DNA is TGCGCCAGCAGCCAAGAGTCCGGTATCTCCTACGAGCAGTACTTC.

CDR3: CSARDLLAGGQETQYF. The CDR3 region has the DNA TGCAGTGCTAGAGATCTACTAGCGGGGGGGCAAGAGACCCAGTACTTC. The chain has TRBV20-1 and TRBJ2-5; TRBD2 matches 13 bases. With 0 bases clipped from V and 2 bases from J, the junction kept 3 bases outside the gene matches. Germline V gene data show CDR1 as DFQATT and CDR2 as SNEGSKA (reference sequence). The CDR3 sequence is 16 residues long.

The chain employs TRBV7-3 and TRBJ2-5; D possibly corresponds to TRBD1 (6 bases). The CDR3 is 16 amino acids. The ends were cut back, 5 bases at V and 1 base at J, with 17 bases in the middle. The germline V gene has CDR1 SGHTA and CDR2 FQGTGA. The CDR3 protein is CASSPLGGPVQETQYF. The CDR3 DNA reads as TGTGCCAGCAGCCCGTTAGGGGGTCCTGTCCAAGAGACCCAGTACTTC. Based on the CDR3 plus reference TRBV7-3 and TRBJ2-5, the full variable domain is GAGVSQTPSNKVTEKGKYVELRCDPISGHTALYWYRQSLGQGPEFLIYFQGTGAADDSGLPNDRFFAVRPEGSVSTLKIQRTERGDSAVYLCASSPLGGPVQETQYFGPGTRLLVL.

This clonotype was recorded a few times. This rearrangement joins TRBV20-1 to TRBJ1-2, with TRBD1 matching over 9 bases. The CDR3 extends over 18 amino acids. V shed 2 bases, J shed 5 bases, and the junction held 18 bases outside the gene matches. The germline CDR1 and CDR2 sequences are DFQATT and SNEGSKA (reference sequence). For the CDR3, the DNA is TGCAGTGCTAGAATATCAGTTACAGGGGGCAGTACTGGGTATGGCTACACCTTC. This codes for CSARISVTGGSTGYGYTF.

The chain recombines TRBV11-2 with TRBJ2-7, with 13 bases lining up with TRBD2. Trimming took 5 bases from V and 3 from J; bases not matched to a gene: 7. This CDR3 region has 16 residues. CDR1 is SGHAT, CDR2 FQNNGV, per germline. For the CDR3, the DNA is TGTGCCAGCAGCCCCGGACTAGCGGGGGCCCTCTACGAGCAGTACTTC. Amino acids: CASSPGLAGALYEQYF.

V and J are TRBV11-2 and TRBJ2-7, with TRBD1 identical over 7 bases. The V segment lost 8 bases and the J segment 6 bases; nucleotides outside the gene matches: 13. CDR3 length: 14 amino acids. CDR1 SGHAT and CDR2 FQNNGV come from the germline V gene. The CDR3 sequence is CASVQTGHPGEQYF. In DNA form, the CDR3 reads TGTGCCAGCGTCCAGACAGGGCACCCAGGCGAGCAGTACTTC.

This clonotype has a handful of counts. The chain is built from TRBV7-9 and TRBJ2-1; 7 positions agree with TRBD1. The germline CDR1 and CDR2 sequences are SEHNR and FQNEAQ (reference sequence). The length of the CDR3 is 16 residues. V shed 1 base and J 4 bases; nucleotides not matched to a gene: 7. The CDR3 coding sequence is TGTGCCAGCAGCTTAGGTCAGGGGGTTTTATACAATGAGCAGTTCTTC. Its protein is CASSLGQGVLYNEQFF.

This clonotype was counted between two and nine times. The chain is built from TRBV4-1 and TRBJ1-4; TRBD1 is a possible D gene (6 bases). CDR1 is MGHRA and CDR2 is YSYEKL in the germline V gene. The CDR3 extends over 13 amino acids. Trimming pared 1 base from V and 8 bases from J, leaving 8 bases between. CDR3 protein: CASSQGGTEKLFF. CDR3 bases: TGCGCCAGCAGCCAAGGGGGGACAGAAAAACTGTTTTTT.

The chain recombines TRBV4-1 with TRBJ1-1; perhaps TRBD1 as D (6 bases). The CDR3 sequence is 13 residues long. Trimming left V 6 bases short and J 7 bases short, with 15 bases between. Germline CDR1 MGHRA, CDR2 YSYEKL. The CDR3 loop is CASRATQGSEAFF. DNA for the CDR3: TGCGCCAGCAGAGCGACCCAGGGGAGTGAAGCTTTCTTT.

This clonotype was detected many times. The V gene is TRBV6-6, the J gene TRBJ2-1; 12 bases align to TRBD2. CDR1 and CDR2 (germline): MNHNY, SVGAGI (reference sequence). The CDR3 is 16 amino acids. The trim removed 5 bases at V and 5 bases at J, leaving 7 bases unmatched. The CDR3 region is CASSKTSGRRNNEQFF. CDR3 nucleotide sequence: TGTGCCAGCAGTAAGACTAGCGGGAGAAGGAACAATGAGCAGTTCTTC.

This clonotype has a handful of counts. The chain recombines TRBV20-1 with TRBJ2-7; D is undetermined. Deletions cut 8 bases from V and 7 bases from J, with 12 bases between. Germline-derived CDR1 and CDR2 are DFQATT and SNEGSKA (reference sequence). The CDR3 has 10 residues. The CDR3 DNA is TGCAGTACTGGGCCGGGTGAGCAGTACTTC. Its protein is CSTGPGEQYF.

This clonotype appeared a few times. V is TRBV18 and J is TRBJ2-5; D may be TRBD2 (6 bases). With 6 bases removed from V and 2 bases from J, the gap between germline ends came to 16 bases. The germline CDR1 and CDR2 sequences are KGHSH and LQKENI. The CDR3 runs to 15 residues. The CDR3 DNA follows: TGTGCCAGCTCGGAGGAGGGGTGGAAACAAGAGACCCAGTACTTC. It specifies CASSEEGWKQETQYF.

The chain carries TRBV7-2 and TRBJ2-1; the D gene is possibly TRBD2 (5 bases). Trimming removed 5 bases from V and 8 bases from J, with 10 bases in between. This CDR3 has 12 amino acids. Per germline, CDR1 SGHTA and CDR2 FQGNSA. The CDR3 DNA sequence: TGTGCCAGCAGCCACGAGGGAGATGAGCAGTTCTTC. This codes for CASSHEGDEQFF.